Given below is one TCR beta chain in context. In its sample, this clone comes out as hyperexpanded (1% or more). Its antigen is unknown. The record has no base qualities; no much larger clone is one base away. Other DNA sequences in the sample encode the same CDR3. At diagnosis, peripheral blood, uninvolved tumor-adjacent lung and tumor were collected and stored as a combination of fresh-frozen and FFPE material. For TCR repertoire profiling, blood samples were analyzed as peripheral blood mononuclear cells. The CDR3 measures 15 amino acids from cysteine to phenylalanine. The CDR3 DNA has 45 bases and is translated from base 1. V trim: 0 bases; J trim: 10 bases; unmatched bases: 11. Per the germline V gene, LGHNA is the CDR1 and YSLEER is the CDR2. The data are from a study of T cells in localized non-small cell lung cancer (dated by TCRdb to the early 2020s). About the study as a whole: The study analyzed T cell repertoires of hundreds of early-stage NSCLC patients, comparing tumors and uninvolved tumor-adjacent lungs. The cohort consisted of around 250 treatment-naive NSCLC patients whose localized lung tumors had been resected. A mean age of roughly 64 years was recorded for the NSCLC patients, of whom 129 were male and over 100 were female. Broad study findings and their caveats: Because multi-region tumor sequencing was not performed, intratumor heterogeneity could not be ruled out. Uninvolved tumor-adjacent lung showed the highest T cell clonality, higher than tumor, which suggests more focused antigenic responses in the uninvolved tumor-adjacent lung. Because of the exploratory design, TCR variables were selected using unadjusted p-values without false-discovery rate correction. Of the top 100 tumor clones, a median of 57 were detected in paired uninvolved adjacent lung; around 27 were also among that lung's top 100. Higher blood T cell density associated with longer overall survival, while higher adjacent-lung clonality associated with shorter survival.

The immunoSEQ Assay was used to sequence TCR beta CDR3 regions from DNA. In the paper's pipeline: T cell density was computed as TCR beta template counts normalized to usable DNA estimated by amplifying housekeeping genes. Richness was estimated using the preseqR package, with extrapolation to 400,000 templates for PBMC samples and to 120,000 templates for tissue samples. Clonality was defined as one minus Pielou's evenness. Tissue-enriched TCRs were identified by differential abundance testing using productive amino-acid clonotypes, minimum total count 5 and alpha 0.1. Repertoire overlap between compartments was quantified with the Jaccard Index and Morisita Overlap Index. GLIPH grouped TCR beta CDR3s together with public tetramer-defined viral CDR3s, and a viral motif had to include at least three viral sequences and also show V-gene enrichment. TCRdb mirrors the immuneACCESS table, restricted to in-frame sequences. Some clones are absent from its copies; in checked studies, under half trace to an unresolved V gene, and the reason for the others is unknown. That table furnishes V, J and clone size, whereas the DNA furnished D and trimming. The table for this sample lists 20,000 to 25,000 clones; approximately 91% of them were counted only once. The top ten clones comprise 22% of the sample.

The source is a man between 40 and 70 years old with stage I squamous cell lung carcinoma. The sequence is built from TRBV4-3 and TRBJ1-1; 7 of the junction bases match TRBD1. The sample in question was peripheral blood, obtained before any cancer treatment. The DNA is TGCGCCAGCAGCCAAGACGAAGGGGGCGCGGAGTTAGCTTTCTTT. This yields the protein CASSQDEGGAELAFF.